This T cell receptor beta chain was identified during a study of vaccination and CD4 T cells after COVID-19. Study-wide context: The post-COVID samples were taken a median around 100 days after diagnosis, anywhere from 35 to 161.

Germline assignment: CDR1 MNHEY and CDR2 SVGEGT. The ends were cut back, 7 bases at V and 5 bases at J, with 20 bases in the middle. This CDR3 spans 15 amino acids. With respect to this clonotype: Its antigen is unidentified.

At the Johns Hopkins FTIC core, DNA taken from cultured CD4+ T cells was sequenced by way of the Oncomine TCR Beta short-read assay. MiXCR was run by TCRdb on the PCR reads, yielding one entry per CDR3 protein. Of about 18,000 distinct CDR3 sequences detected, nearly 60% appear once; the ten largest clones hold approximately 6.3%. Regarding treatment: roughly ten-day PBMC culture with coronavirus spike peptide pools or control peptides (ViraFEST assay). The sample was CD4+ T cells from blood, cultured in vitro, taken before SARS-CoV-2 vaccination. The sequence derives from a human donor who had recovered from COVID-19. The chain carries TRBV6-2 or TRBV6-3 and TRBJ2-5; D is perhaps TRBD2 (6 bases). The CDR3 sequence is CASTPGRLGWETQYF. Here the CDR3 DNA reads TGTGCCAGCACCCCTGGGAGGCTTGGCTGGGAGACCCAGTACTTC.